This T cell receptor beta chain comes out of a study of OX40 agonist ivuxolimab in advanced cancers. Study overall: The dose of intravenous ivuxolimab that patients received every 2 weeks ranged from 0.01 to 10 mg/kg. The dose-escalation cohort was around 83% male, with a mean age of approximately 62 years, ranging about 23 to 90.

After removal of 1 base from V and 6 bases from J, the junction contained 17 bases not matched to a gene. The germline V gene encodes CDR1 SEHNR and CDR2 FQNEAQ (reference sequence). The CDR3 is made up of 19 amino acids. Blood sampling was done at baseline, cycle 4 day 1, and cycle 7 day 1. Sequencing was performed with immunoSEQ multiplex PCR; in TCRdb, only in-frame clones are kept and a portion is missing. The profile shows some 96,000 clones, around nine tenths of them singletons. Sequencing used CD4+ or CD8+ T cells sorted from blood, obtained in a trial of the OX40 agonist ivuxolimab. The TCR sequence derives from an adult with an advanced solid tumor such as melanoma, head and neck, liver or kidney cancer. The chain uses TRBV7-9 and TRBJ2-2, with TRBD1 matching over 7 bases. The CDR3 is CASSLERPLIDREAGELFF. In DNA form, the CDR3 reads TGTGCCAGCAGCTTAGAACGCCCCTTGATTGACAGGGAAGCCGGGGAGCTGTTTTTT.